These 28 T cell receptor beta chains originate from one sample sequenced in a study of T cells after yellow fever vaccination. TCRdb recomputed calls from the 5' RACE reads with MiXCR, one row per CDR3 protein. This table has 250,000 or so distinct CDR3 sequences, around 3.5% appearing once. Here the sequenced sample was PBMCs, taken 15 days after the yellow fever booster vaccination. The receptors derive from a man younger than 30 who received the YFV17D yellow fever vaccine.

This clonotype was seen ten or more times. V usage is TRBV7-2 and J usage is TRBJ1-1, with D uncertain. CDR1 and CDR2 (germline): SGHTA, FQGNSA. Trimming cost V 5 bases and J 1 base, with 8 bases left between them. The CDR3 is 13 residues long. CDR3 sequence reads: CASSTQANTEAFF. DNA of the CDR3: TGTGCCAGCAGCACCCAGGCGAACACTGAAGCTTTCTTT.

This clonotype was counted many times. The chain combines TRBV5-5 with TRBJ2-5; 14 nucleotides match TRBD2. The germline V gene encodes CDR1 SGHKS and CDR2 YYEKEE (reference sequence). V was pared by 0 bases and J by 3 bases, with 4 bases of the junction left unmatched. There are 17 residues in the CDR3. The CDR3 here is CASSLGLAGGREETQYF. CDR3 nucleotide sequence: TGTGCCAGCAGCTTGGGACTAGCGGGGGGGCGTGAAGAGACCCAGTACTTC.

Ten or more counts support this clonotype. The CDR3 DNA sequence: TGTGCCAGCAGCTTCTTCCCGGGACAGGACTACGAGCAGTACTTC. Its translation: CASSFFPGQDYEQYF. The rearrangement uses TRBV7-3 and TRBJ2-7; 8 nucleotides match TRBD1. Germline V gene sequence: CDR1 SGHTA, CDR2 FQGTGA. Trimming removed 3 bases from V and 3 bases from J; junction bases left unmatched: 7. The CDR3 length is 15 residues.

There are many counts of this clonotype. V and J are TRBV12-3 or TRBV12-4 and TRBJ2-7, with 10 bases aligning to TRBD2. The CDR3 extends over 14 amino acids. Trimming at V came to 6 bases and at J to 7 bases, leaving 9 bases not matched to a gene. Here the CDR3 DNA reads TGTGCCAGCAGCGAAGCGGGGGGGTTGAGGGAGCAGTACTTC. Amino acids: CASSEAGGLREQYF.

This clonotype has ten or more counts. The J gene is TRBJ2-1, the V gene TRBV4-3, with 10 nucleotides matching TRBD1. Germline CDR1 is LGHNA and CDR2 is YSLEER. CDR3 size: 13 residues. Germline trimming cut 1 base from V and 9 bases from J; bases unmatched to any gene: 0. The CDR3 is CASSQGTGGEQFF. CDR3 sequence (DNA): TGCGCCAGCAGCCAAGGGACAGGGGGTGAGCAGTTCTTC.

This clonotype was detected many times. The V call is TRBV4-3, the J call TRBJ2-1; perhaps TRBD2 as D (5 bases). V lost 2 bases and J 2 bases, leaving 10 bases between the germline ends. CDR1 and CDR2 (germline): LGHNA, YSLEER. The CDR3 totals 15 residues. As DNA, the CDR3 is TGCGCCAGCAGCCAACTGCGACTACCCTACAATGAGCAGTTCTTC. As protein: CASSQLRLPYNEQFF.

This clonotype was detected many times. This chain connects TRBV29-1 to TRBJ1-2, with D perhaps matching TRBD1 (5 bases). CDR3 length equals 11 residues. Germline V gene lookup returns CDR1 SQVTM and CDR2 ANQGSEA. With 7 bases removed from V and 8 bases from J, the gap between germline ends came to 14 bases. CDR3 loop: CSALQVRGYTF. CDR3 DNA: TGCAGCGCTCTACAGGTTCGAGGCTACACCTTC.

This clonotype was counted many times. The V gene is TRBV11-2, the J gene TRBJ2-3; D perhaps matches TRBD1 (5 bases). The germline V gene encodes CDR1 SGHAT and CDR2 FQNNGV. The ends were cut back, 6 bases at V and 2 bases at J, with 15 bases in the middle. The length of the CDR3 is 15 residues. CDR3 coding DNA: TGTGCCAGCAGGGGTCTCAGGGTCCACACAGATACGCAGTATTTT. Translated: CASRGLRVHTDTQYF.

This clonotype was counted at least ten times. In DNA, the CDR3 is TGTGCCAGCAGTCTCCAAACACCAACTAGCCGCGAGACCCAGTACTTC. Encoded protein: CASSLQTPTSRETQYF. The chain is built from TRBV6-2 or TRBV6-3 and TRBJ2-5, with D possibly TRBD2 on 6 matching bases. The CDR3 covers 16 residues. Germline CDR1 is MNHEY and CDR2 is SVGEGT. V was shortened by 5 bases and J by 5 bases, with 21 bases between the two germline ends.

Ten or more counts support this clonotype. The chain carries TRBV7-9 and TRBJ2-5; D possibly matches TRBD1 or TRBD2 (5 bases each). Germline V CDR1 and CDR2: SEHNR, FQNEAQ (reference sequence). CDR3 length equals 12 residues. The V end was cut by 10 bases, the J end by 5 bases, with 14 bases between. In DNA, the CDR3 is TGTGCCACCGATGGGGGTTCCGAGACCCAGTACTTC. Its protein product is CATDGGSETQYF.

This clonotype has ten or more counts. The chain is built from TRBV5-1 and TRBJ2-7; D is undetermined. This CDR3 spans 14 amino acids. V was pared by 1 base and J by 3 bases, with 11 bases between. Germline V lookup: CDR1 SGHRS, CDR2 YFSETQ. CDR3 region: CASSLKQSHYEQYF. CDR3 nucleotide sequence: TGCGCCAGCAGCTTGAAACAGAGCCACTACGAGCAGTACTTC.

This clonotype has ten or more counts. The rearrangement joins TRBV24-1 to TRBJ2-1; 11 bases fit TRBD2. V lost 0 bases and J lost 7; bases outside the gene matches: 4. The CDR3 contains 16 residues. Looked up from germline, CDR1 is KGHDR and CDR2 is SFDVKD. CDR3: CATSDLASGGYNEQFF. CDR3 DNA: TGTGCCACCAGTGATTTGGCTAGCGGGGGGTATAATGAGCAGTTCTTC.

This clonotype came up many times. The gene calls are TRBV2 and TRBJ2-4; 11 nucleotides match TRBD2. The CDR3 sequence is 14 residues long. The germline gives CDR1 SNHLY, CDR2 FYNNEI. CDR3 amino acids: CAAASGGTKNIQYF. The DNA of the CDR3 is TGTGCAGCCGCTAGCGGGGGGACAAAAAACATTCAGTACTTC.

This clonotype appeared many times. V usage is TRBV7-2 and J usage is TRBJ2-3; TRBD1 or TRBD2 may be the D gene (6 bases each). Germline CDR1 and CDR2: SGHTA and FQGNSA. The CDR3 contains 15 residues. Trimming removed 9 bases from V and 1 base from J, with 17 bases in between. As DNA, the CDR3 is TGTGCCAGTGGGACACCGGGAGCAGGCACAGATACGCAGTATTTT. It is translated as CASGTPGAGTDTQYF.

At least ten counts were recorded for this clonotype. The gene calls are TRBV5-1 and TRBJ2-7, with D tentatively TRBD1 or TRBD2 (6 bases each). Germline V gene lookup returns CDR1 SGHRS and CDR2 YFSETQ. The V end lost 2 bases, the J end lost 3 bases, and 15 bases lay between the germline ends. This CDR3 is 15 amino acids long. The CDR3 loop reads CASSLPPRGDYEQYF. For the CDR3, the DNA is TGCGCCAGCAGCTTACCACCAAGGGGGGACTACGAGCAGTACTTC.

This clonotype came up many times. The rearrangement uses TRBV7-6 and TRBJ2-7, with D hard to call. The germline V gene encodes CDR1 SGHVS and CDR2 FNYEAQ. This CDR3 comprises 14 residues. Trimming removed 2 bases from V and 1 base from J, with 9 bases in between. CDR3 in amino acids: CASSLSDGSYEQYF. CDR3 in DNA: TGTGCCAGCAGCTTATCGGACGGATCCTACGAGCAGTACTTC.

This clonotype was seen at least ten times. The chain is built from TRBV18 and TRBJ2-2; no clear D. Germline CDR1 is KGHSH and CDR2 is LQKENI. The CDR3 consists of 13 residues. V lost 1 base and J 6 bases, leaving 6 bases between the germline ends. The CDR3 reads CASSPRQAGELFF. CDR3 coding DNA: TGTGCCAGCTCACCACGCCAAGCCGGGGAGCTGTTTTTT.

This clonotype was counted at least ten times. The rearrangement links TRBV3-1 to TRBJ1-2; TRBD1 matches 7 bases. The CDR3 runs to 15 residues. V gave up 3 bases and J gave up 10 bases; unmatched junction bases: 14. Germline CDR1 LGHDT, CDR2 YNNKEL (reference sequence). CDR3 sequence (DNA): TGTGCCAGCAGCCATGCTTACTCCGGGACAGCGTTCTACACCTTC. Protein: CASSHAYSGTAFYTF.

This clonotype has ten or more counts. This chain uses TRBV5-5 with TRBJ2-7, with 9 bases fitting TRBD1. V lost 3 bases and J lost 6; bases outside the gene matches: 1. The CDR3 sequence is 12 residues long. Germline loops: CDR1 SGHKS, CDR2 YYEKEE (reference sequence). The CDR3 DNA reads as TGTGCCAGCAGCTGGACAGGGGCCGAGCAGTACTTC. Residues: CASSWTGAEQYF.

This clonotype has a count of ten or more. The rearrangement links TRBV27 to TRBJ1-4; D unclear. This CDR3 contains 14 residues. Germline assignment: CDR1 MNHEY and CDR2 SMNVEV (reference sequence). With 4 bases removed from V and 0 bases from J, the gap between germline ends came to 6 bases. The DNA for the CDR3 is TGTGCCAGCAGTTCCCAGGCAACTAATGAAAAACTGTTTTTT. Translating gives CASSSQATNEKLFF.

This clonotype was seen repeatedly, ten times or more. CDR3 sequence (DNA): TGCGCCAGCAGCCAGAGGCCGGGTGGTGAGCAGTTCTTC. Translated, it gives CASSQRPGGEQFF. This chain links TRBV5-1 with TRBJ2-1; D gene uncertain. Trimming cost V 4 bases and J 9 bases, with 14 bases left between them. The CDR3 runs to 13 residues. Per the germline V gene, CDR1 is SGHRS and CDR2 is YFSETQ.

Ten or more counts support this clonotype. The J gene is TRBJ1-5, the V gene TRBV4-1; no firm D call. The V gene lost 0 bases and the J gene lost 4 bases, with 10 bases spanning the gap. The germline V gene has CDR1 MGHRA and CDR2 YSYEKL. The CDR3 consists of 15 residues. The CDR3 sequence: CASSQDRMGNQPQHF. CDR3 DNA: TGCGCCAGCAGCCAAGATCGTATGGGAAATCAGCCCCAGCATTTT.

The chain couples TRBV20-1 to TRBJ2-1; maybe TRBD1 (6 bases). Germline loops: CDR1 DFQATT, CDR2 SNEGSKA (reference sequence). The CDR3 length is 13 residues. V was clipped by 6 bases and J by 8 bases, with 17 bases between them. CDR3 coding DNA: TGCAGTGCCCACCGAACAGGGAATGATGAGCAGTTCTTC. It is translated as CSAHRTGNDEQFF.

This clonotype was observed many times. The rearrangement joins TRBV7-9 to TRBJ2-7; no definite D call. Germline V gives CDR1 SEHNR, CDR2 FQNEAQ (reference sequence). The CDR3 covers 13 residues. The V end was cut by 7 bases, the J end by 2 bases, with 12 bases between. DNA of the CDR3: TGTGCCAGCACCCCGGACGGGCCCTACGAGCAGTACGTC. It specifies CASTPDGPYEQYV.

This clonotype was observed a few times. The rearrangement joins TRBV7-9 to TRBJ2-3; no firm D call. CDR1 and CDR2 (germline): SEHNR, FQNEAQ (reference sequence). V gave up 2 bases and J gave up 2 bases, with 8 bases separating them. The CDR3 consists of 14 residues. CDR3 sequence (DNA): TGTGCCAGCAGCTTAACGGCACCCACAGATACGCAGTATTTT. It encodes CASSLTAPTDTQYF.

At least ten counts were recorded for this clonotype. CDR3 sequence reads: CASTDRADGVDTQYF. The CDR3 DNA reads TGTGCCAGCACGGACCGGGCGGACGGCGTTGATACGCAGTATTTT. The rearrangement uses TRBV5-6 and TRBJ2-3; unclear D gene. The germline gives CDR1 SGHDT, CDR2 YYEEEE. CDR3 size: 15 residues. The ends were cut back, 6 bases at V and 6 bases at J, with 20 bases in the middle.

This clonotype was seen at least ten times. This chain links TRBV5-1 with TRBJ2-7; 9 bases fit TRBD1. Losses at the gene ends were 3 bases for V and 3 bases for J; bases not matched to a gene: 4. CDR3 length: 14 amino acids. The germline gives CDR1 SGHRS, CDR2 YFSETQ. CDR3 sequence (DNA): TGCGCCAGCAGCTCCAGACAGGGGGTCTACGAGCAGTACGTC. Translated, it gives CASSSRQGVYEQYV.

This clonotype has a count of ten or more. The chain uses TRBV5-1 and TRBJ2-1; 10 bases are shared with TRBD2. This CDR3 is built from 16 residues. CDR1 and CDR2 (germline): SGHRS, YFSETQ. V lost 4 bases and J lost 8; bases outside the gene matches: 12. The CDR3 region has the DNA TGCGCCAGCAGCGATCAAGCGGGGGGGCCAGGAGATGAGCAGTTCTTC. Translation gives CASSDQAGGPGDEQFF.